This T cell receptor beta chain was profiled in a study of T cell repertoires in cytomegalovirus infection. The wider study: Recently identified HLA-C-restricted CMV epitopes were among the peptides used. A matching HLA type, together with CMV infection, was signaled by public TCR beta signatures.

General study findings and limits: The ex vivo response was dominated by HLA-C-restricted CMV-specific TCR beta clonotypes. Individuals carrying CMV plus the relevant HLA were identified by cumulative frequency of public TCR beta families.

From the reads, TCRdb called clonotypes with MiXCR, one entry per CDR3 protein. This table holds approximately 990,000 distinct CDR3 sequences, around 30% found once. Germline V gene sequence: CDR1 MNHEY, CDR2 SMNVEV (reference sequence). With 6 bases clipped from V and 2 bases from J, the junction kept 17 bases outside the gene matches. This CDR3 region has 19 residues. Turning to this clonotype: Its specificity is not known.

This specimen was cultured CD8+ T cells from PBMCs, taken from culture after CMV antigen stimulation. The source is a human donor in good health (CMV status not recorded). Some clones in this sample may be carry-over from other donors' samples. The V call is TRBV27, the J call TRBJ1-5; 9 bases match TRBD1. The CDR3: CASSPTGGGSFFGNQPQHF. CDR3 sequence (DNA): TGTGCCAGCAGCCCCACAGGGGGCGGTTCTTTTTTTGGCAATCAGCCCCAGCATTTT.